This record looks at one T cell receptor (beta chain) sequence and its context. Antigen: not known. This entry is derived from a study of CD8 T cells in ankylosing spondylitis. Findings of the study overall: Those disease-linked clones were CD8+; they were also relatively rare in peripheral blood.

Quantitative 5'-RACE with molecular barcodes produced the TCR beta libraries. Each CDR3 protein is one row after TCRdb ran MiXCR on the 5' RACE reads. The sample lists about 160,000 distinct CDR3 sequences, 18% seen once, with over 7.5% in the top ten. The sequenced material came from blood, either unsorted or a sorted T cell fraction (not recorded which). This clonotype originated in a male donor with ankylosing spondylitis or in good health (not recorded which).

The DNA for the CDR3 is TGTGCCAGCAGAGTTGGACTAGCGGGCCTCGGGGAGCTGTTTTTT. Amino acids: CASRVGLAGLGELFF. The chain couples TRBV12-3 or TRBV12-4 to TRBJ2-2; TRBD2 matches at 11 bases. There are 15 residues in the CDR3. V was pared by 6 bases and J by 7 bases, with 7 bases of the junction left unmatched.